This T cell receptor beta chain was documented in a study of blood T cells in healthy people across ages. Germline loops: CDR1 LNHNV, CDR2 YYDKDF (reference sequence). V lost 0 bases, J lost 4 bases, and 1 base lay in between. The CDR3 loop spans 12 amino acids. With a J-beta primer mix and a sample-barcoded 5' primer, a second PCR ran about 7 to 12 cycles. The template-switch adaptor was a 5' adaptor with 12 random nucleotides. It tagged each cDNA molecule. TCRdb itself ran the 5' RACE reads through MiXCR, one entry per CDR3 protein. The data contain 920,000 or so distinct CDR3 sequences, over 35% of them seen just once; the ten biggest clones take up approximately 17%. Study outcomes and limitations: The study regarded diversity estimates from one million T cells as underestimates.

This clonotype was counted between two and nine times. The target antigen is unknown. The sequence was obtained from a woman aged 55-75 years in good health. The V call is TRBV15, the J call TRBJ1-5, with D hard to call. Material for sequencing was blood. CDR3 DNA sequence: TGTGCCACCAGCAGAGATAATCAGCCCCAGCATTTT. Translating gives CATSRDNQPQHF.